The 32 T cell receptor beta chains given below trace back to one sample, sequenced in a study of T cells in Graves' hyperthyroidism and ophthalmopathy. Regions amplified from RNA transcripts were the TCR beta CDR3 regions. The study used the HTBI primer set for a first-round RT-PCR of the TCR CDR3. TCRdb re-called the multiplex PCR reads through MiXCR, storing one row per CDR3 protein. The sample contains fewer than 800,000 distinct CDR3 sequences, around 17% of which appear only once. The sample was blood. Every receptor here comes from a young man with Graves' hyperthyroidism.

This chain links TRBV19 with TRBJ2-7, with TRBD1 matching over 9 bases. Germline V gives CDR1 LNHDA, CDR2 SQIVND (reference sequence). V shed 6 bases, J shed 2 bases, and the junction held 8 bases outside the gene matches. The CDR3 totals 15 residues. The CDR3 DNA reads TGTGCCAGTAGCCTAGGGACAGGGCTAACCTACGAGCAGTACTTC. Translating gives CASSLGTGLTYEQYF.

This chain links TRBV3-1 with TRBJ2-3, with D hard to call. Trimming shortened V by 4 bases and J by 6 bases, and 11 bases separated the two germline ends. The CDR3 has 13 residues. Germline V CDR1 and CDR2: LGHDT, YNNKEL (reference sequence). The CDR3 is CASSPPYIDTQYF. The CDR3 nucleotides are TGTGCCAGCAGCCCCCCTTATATCGATACGCAGTATTTT.

This clonotype came up a few times. The rearrangement joins TRBV5-1 to TRBJ2-1, with 10 bases lining up with TRBD2. Germline lookup yields CDR1 SGHRS and CDR2 YFSETQ. The length of the CDR3 is 15 residues. The J segment lost 4 bases and the V segment lost 5 bases, leaving 6 bases of the junction unmatched. The CDR3 DNA reads TGCGCCAGCAGGTTAGCGGGAGGCCATTACAATGAGCAGTTCTTC. Protein: CASRLAGGHYNEQFF.

The rearrangement uses TRBV5-4 and TRBJ1-2; D is unclear. The CDR3 spans 14 residues. Germline V gene data show CDR1 as SGHNT and CDR2 as YYREEE (reference sequence). Deletions cut 1 base from V and 8 bases from J, with 15 bases between. The CDR3 DNA reads TGTGCCAGCAGCTTGCCCCCGGGCGAGCGCGGCTACACCTTC. Its translation is CASSLPPGERGYTF. The full variable domain, in which reference TRBV5-4 and TRBJ1-2 provide the parts outside the CDR3, is ETGVTQSPTHLIKTRGQQVTLRCSSQSGHNTVSWYQQALGQGPQFIFQYYREEENGRGNFPPRFSGLQFPNYSSELNVNALELDDSALYLCASSLPPGERGYTFGSGTRLTVV.

This clonotype has a count of ten or more. This chain joins TRBV6-5 and TRBJ2-7; D perhaps matches TRBD1 (6 bases). CDR1 and CDR2 from the germline V gene are MNHEY and SVGAGI. V dropped 0 bases and J dropped 3 bases, with 12 bases sitting between them. The CDR3 contains 15 residues. The CDR3 nucleotides read TGTGCCAGCAGTTACTCGGGACAAGGCAACTACGAGCAGTACTTC. This sequence encodes CASSYSGQGNYEQYF.

The rearrangement joins TRBV28 to TRBJ1-1; D might be TRBD1 (5 bases). Germline assignment: CDR1 MDHEN and CDR2 SYDVKM. Trimming left V 7 bases short and J 3 bases short, with 12 bases between. The CDR3 contains 13 residues. This CDR3 is CASIGGGDTEAFF. CDR3 DNA: TGTGCCAGCATTGGGGGGGGTGACACTGAAGCTTTCTTT.

V is TRBV24-1 and J is TRBJ2-5; D gene uncertain. V lost 5 bases to trimming and J lost 2 bases, with 14 bases between them. The CDR3 totals 15 residues. CDR1 KGHDR and CDR2 SFDVKD come from the germline V gene. The CDR3 loop reads CATSVMGAGQETQYF. The CDR3 DNA follows: TGTGCCACCAGTGTAATGGGCGCTGGTCAAGAGACCCAGTACTTC.

This clonotype was counted at least ten times. V is TRBV12-3 or TRBV12-4 and J is TRBJ2-7, with 14 bases identical to TRBD2. The CDR3 is 17 residues long. V was pared by 5 bases and J by 1 base, with 7 bases of the junction left unmatched. The CDR3 DNA reads TGTGCCAGCAGTCAGGGACTAGCGGGAGTCGGGTCCTACGAGCAGTACTTC. Protein: CASSQGLAGVGSYEQYF.

DNA for the CDR3: TGTGCCAGCGGGCAGGGGGCGCGGGATACGCAGTATTTT. As protein: CASGQGARDTQYF. The chain has TRBV5-6 and TRBJ2-3, with 8 bases identical to TRBD1. This CDR3 is 13 amino acids long. CDR1 is SGHDT, CDR2 YYEEEE, per germline. The J segment lost 6 bases and the V segment lost 7 bases, leaving 7 bases of the junction unmatched.

The CDR3 DNA reads as TGTGCCAGCAGTGATCTCAACTATGGCTACACCTTC. Protein sequence: CASSDLNYGYTF. V is TRBV6-1 and J is TRBJ1-2; the D is unclear. This CDR3 spans 12 amino acids. The germline V gene has CDR1 MNHNS and CDR2 SASEGT. Deletions cut 3 bases from V and 2 bases from J, with 4 bases between.

This clonotype came up a few times. The chain links TRBV5-8 to TRBJ2-6; D gene uncertain. The CDR3 has 16 amino acids. Germline loops: CDR1 SGHTS, CDR2 YDEGEE. V lost 3 bases and J lost 0, with 10 bases in between. The CDR3 nucleotides read TGTGCCAGCAGCTGGTACAGCAGCTCTGGGGCCAACGTCCTGACTTTC. Protein product: CASSWYSSSGANVLTF.

The V gene is TRBV6-2 or TRBV6-3, the J gene TRBJ1-5; D is ambiguous. Germline values: CDR1 MNHEY, CDR2 SVGEGT. V dropped 6 bases and J dropped 5 bases, with 14 bases sitting between them. This CDR3 spans 14 amino acids. The CDR3 DNA reads as TGTGCCAGCAGCCGACGGACGGACGATCAGCCCCAGCATTTT. This gives the protein CASSRRTDDQPQHF.

This clonotype turned up a few times. The chain couples TRBV28 to TRBJ2-2; D possibly corresponds to TRBD1 (6 bases). V was pared by 10 bases and J by 3 bases, with 18 bases between. There are 15 residues in the CDR3. Germline V gives CDR1 MDHEN, CDR2 SYDVKM. The CDR3 spells CATGAQNRYTGELFF. CDR3 sequence (DNA): TGTGCCACAGGGGCACAGAATCGGTACACCGGGGAGCTGTTTTTT.

There are a few counts of this clonotype. The chain combines TRBV7-2 with TRBJ2-3, with unresolved D. CDR3 length: 14 amino acids. Germline CDR1 SGHTA, CDR2 FQGNSA. The V end lost 1 base, the J end lost 0 bases, and 5 bases lay between the germline ends. CDR3 protein: CASSLVSSTDTQYF. As DNA, the CDR3 is TGTGCCAGCAGCTTAGTTTCCAGCACAGATACGCAGTATTTT.

This clonotype was observed a handful of times. CDR3 loop: CATSRGGSGTGVLAGANVLTF. In nucleotides, the CDR3 is TGTGCCACCAGCAGAGGTGGATCGGGGACAGGGGTGTTGGCTGGGGCCAACGTCCTGACTTTC. V usage is TRBV15 and J usage is TRBJ2-6, with 10 bases lining up with TRBD1. V shed 1 base, J shed 2 bases, and the junction held 14 bases outside the gene matches. Per the germline V gene, CDR1 is LNHNV and CDR2 is YYDKDF (reference sequence). The CDR3 length is 21 residues.

This clonotype showed up just a few times. The gene calls are TRBV28 and TRBJ1-1; D is uncertain. CDR3 length: 15 amino acids. The V gene lost 6 bases and the J gene lost 2 bases, with 16 bases spanning the gap. Germline CDR1 is MDHEN and CDR2 is SYDVKM. CDR3: CASRLGDRFNTEAFF. CDR3 nucleotide sequence: TGTGCCAGCAGGCTAGGAGACCGGTTTAACACTGAAGCTTTCTTT.

This clonotype occurred a few times. The V and J genes are TRBV12-3 or TRBV12-4 and TRBJ2-1, with D hard to call. Trimming removed 8 bases at V and 1 base at J, with 18 bases between. CDR3 length equals 16 residues. CDR3 coding DNA: TGTGCCAGCCAACACCTGGGTCAGGTATCCTACAATGAGCAGTTCTTC. It is translated as CASQHLGQVSYNEQFF.

This clonotype showed up many times. The chain combines TRBV28 with TRBJ2-7; perhaps TRBD1 as D (6 bases). This CDR3 contains 15 residues. The germline V gene has CDR1 MDHEN and CDR2 SYDVKM. The ends were cut back, 4 bases at V and 1 base at J, with 14 bases in the middle. CDR3 sequence (DNA): TGTGCCAGCAGTTCCCTAGGGACACGATCCTACGAGCAGTACTTC. Its translation is CASSSLGTRSYEQYF.

This clonotype has a count of ten or more. The V gene is TRBV7-2, the J gene TRBJ1-2; D is perhaps TRBD1 (5 bases). V was shortened by 4 bases and J by 5 bases, with 17 bases between the two germline ends. The CDR3 consists of 15 residues. Germline CDR1 and CDR2: SGHTA and FQGNSA. As DNA, the CDR3 is TGTGCCAGCAGCTCCTTCCGGGGGGTGGGGTATGGCTACACCTTC. This codes for CASSSFRGVGYGYTF.

In its sample, this clonotype was seen many times. The gene calls are TRBV11-2 and TRBJ2-5; 10 bases match TRBD2. J lost 7 bases, V lost 1 base, and 6 bases had no gene match. This CDR3 comprises 15 residues. The germline gives CDR1 SGHAT, CDR2 FQNNGV. The CDR3 sequence: CASSLGAGGGGTQYF. DNA for the CDR3: TGTGCCAGCAGCTTAGGAGCGGGAGGGGGGGGGACCCAGTACTTC.

This clonotype occurred a few times. This chain joins TRBV4-3 and TRBJ2-7, with D unclear. Trimming took off 0 bases at V and 2 bases at J, with 8 bases between the two ends. The CDR3 covers 14 residues. CDR1 and CDR2 (germline): LGHNA, YSLEER. The CDR3 region is CASSQDPRAYEQYF. The CDR3 DNA reads TGCGCCAGCAGCCAAGATCCTCGCGCCTACGAGCAGTACTTC.

The V call is TRBV20-1, the J call TRBJ2-5, with no clear D. The CDR3 has 13 amino acids. Between the trimmed V and J ends, which lost 0 bases and 5 bases, there was a span of 10 bases. Per germline, CDR1 DFQATT and CDR2 SNEGSKA (reference sequence). CDR3 DNA sequence: TGCAGTGCTAGAGAGACTGGGTGGGAGACCCAGTACTTC. Protein sequence: CSARETGWETQYF.

In its sample, this clonotype was seen many times. Here the CDR3 reads CASSPPLGNTEAFF. CDR3 nucleotide sequence: TGTGCCAGCAGTCCCCCTCTCGGGAACACTGAAGCTTTCTTT. The rearrangement uses TRBV12-3 or TRBV12-4 and TRBJ1-1; no reliable D call. There are 14 residues in the CDR3. Trimming removed 5 bases from V and 1 base from J, with 11 bases in between.

This clonotype was counted a few times. The chain uses TRBV11-1 and TRBJ2-1; 14 nucleotides line up with TRBD2. The ends lost 2 bases at V and 0 bases at J; junction bases unmatched: 3. The germline gives CDR1 SGHAT, CDR2 FQDESV (reference sequence). The CDR3 is 18 residues long. In DNA, the CDR3 is TGTGCCAGCAGCTTAAGGGGGACTAGCGGGAGCTCCTACAATGAGCAGTTCTTC. It encodes CASSLRGTSGSSYNEQFF.

This clonotype has a handful of counts. The rearrangement joins TRBV15 to TRBJ2-5; perhaps TRBD1 as D (5 bases). From germline, CDR1 is LNHNV and CDR2 YYDKDF (reference sequence). V lost 1 base and J lost 0, with 9 bases in between. The CDR3 has 15 residues. The CDR3 nucleotides are TGTGCCACCAGCAGAGGCGTGGGGCACCAAGAGACCCAGTACTTC. Its protein product is CATSRGVGHQETQYF.

Only a few counts were recorded for this clonotype. V gene TRBV6-2 or TRBV6-3 combines with J gene TRBJ2-1, with 8 bases fitting TRBD2. Germline values: CDR1 MNHEY, CDR2 SVGEGT. This CDR3 has 15 residues. V was clipped by 4 bases and J by 6 bases; unmatched bases: 8. CDR3 sequence (DNA): TGTGCCAGCAGTTGCCACGCTAGCGGGCGCAATGAGCAGTTCTTC. Residues: CASSCHASGRNEQFF.

This clonotype was seen at least ten times. The genes are TRBV24-1 and TRBJ2-5; no firm D call. Trimming removed 1 base from V and 1 base from J, with 12 bases in between. The CDR3 is 16 residues long. The germline gives CDR1 KGHDR, CDR2 SFDVKD. As DNA, the CDR3 is TGTGCCACCAGTGATTTTATACGGCCCATCCAAGAGACCCAGTACTTC. Amino acids: CATSDFIRPIQETQYF.

In its sample, this clonotype was seen a few times. The gene calls are TRBV5-6 and TRBJ2-3; D may be TRBD2 (6 bases). Germline lookup yields CDR1 SGHDT and CDR2 YYEEEE. The V end was cut by 7 bases, the J end by 6 bases, with 18 bases between. The CDR3 contains 14 residues. CDR3 sequence (DNA): TGTGCCAGCCGGGGACTCGATAAAGGGGATACGCAGTATTTT. Translation: CASRGLDKGDTQYF.

This clonotype was seen at least ten times. V gene TRBV20-1 combines with J gene TRBJ2-3; no clear D gene. Germline CDR1 DFQATT, CDR2 SNEGSKA (reference sequence). CDR3 length: 14 residues. V was shortened by 6 bases and J by 0 bases, with 13 bases between the two germline ends. CDR3 sequence (DNA): TGCAGTGCCCAACCTCCTCGGAGCACAGATACGCAGTATTTT. The encoded protein is CSAQPPRSTDTQYF.

In its sample, this clonotype was seen a few times. V and J are TRBV24-1 and TRBJ2-1, with 8 bases that match TRBD1. Germline V gene sequence: CDR1 KGHDR, CDR2 SFDVKD. Trimming at V came to 4 bases and at J to 2 bases, leaving 0 bases not matched to a gene. CDR3 length: 14 residues. The CDR3 DNA sequence: TGTGCCACCAGTGACAGGGGGCCCTACAATGAGCAGTTCTTC. Its translation is CATSDRGPYNEQFF.

The chain carries TRBV3-1 and TRBJ2-5; 9 bases agree with TRBD2. The CDR3 extends over 15 amino acids. With 0 bases clipped from V and 5 bases from J, the junction kept 4 bases outside the gene matches. CDR1 LGHDT and CDR2 YNNKEL come from the germline V gene (reference sequence). CDR3 amino acids: CASSQESGRQETQYF. The CDR3 bases are TGTGCCAGCAGCCAAGAGAGCGGGAGGCAGGAGACCCAGTACTTC.

This clonotype appeared a few times. The chain employs TRBV6-2 or TRBV6-3 and TRBJ2-5; the match to TRBD1 covers 9 bases. This CDR3 comprises 15 residues. The V and J ends lost 2 bases and 7 bases, in that order; junction bases with no gene match: 8. Germline V gives CDR1 MNHEY, CDR2 SVGEGT. In DNA form, the CDR3 reads TGTGCCAGCAGTTACGGACAGGGGTCAATAGGGACCCAGTACTTC. This encodes CASSYGQGSIGTQYF.